These 18 T cell receptor beta chains originate from one sample sequenced in a study of T cells in Graves' hyperthyroidism and ophthalmopathy. Researchers amplified the TCR beta CDR3 regions from RNA transcripts. First-round RT-PCR of the TCR CDR3 relied on the HTBI primer set. TCRdb used MiXCR to reprocess the multiplex PCR reads, holding one entry per CDR3 protein. In the table there are tens of thousands of distinct CDR3 sequences, around 53% of which are singletons. Material for sequencing was blood. All receptors come from a woman in her 40s with Graves' ophthalmopathy.

With respect to this clonotype: This could be a read error, since a much larger clone is one nucleotide away. J is TRBJ2-1 and V is TRBV3-1; no reliable D call. The CDR3 sequence is 12 residues long. Germline CDR1 is LGHDT and CDR2 is YNNKEL (reference sequence). This CDR3 is CASSQVSLEQIF. The CDR3 DNA sequence: TGTGCCAGCAGCCAAGTTAGTTTGGAGCAGATCTTC.

There are many counts of this clonotype. The V call is TRBV5-6, the J call TRBJ2-1; 7 bases are shared with TRBD1. The CDR3 totals 17 residues. The J segment lost 4 bases and the V segment lost 3 bases, leaving 13 bases of the junction unmatched. Germline CDR1 reads SGHDT; CDR2 reads YYEEEE. The CDR3 region is CASSSIQGLGSYNEQFF. The CDR3 nucleotides read TGTGCCAGCAGCTCTATACAGGGGCTTGGGTCATACAATGAGCAGTTCTTC.

Judged by abundance, this clonotype is medium-sized. This rearrangement joins TRBV29-1 to TRBJ2-7; no definite D call. CDR1 and CDR2 (germline): SQVTM, ANQGSEA. CDR3 length: 13 residues. V was trimmed by 4 bases and J by 6 bases, leaving 16 bases between them. CDR3 region: CSVVWSGLSEQYF. The CDR3 region has the DNA TGCAGCGTTGTGTGGTCGGGCCTCTCCGAGCAGTACTTC.

The chain uses TRBV13 and TRBJ2-7; a weak D match, TRBD2 (6 bases). Trimming pared 3 bases from V and 2 bases from J, leaving 14 bases between. CDR1 and CDR2 from the germline V gene are PRHDT and FYEKMQ (reference sequence). The CDR3 is 15 residues long. This CDR3 reads CASSLGGTSAYEQYF. In DNA, the CDR3 is TGTGCCAGCAGCTTGGGGGGTACAAGCGCCTACGAGCAGTACTTC.

This sequence joins TRBV2 and TRBJ1-1, with a weak D call TRBD1 (5 bases). The length of the CDR3 is 14 residues. V was clipped by 3 bases and J by 5 bases, with 13 bases between them. The V gene's germline CDR1 is SNHLY and CDR2 FYNNEI. DNA for the CDR3: TGTGCCAGCAGTGATCAGGGTGGTTTAACTGAAGCTTTCTTT. Translation gives CASSDQGGLTEAFF.

This clonotype was found many times. The chain's CDR3 is CASSIQGRRTGELFF. CDR3 DNA: TGTGCCAGCAGCATACAGGGGCGTCGGACCGGGGAGCTGTTTTTT. This chain connects TRBV11-3 to TRBJ2-2, with TRBD1 matching 7 bases. With V trimmed by 5 bases and J by 5 bases, 8 bases remained unmatched. Germline assignment: CDR1 SGHNT and CDR2 YENEEA. The CDR3 length is 15 residues. Supplemented by reference TRBV11-3 and TRBJ2-2, the full variable domain reads EAGVVQSPRYKIIEKKQPVAFWCNPISGHNTLYWYLQNLGQGPELLIRYENEEAVDDSQLPKDRFSAERLKGVDSTLKIQPAELGDSAVYLCASSIQGRRTGELFFGEGSRLTVL.

This clonotype was found many times. This rearrangement joins TRBV11-2 to TRBJ1-2, with D maybe TRBD1 (5 bases). The CDR3 spans 14 residues. V was shortened by 0 bases and J by 2 bases, with 7 bases between the two germline ends. Per germline, CDR1 SGHAT and CDR2 FQNNGV. The CDR3 DNA follows: TGTGCCAGCAGCTTAGAGGGACGGAACTATGGCTACACCTTC. It yields the protein CASSLEGRNYGYTF.

Turning to this clonotype: The germline gene is not matched at one end of the junction; a read error may be the cause. The V gene is TRBV15, the J gene TRBJ2-1, with TRBD2 matching 13 bases. CDR3 size: 18 residues. Germline assignment: CDR1 LNHNV and CDR2 YYDKDF (reference sequence). CDR3 sequence reads: CATSRARLAGGSYNEQFF. The CDR3 DNA is TGTGCCACCAGTAGAGCGAGACTAGCGGGAGGTTCCTACAATGAGCAGTTCTTC.

On this clonotype itself: At one end the junction does not follow the germline gene, possibly because of a read error. The rearrangement joins TRBV7-2 to TRBJ2-7; D may correspond to TRBD1 or TRBD2 (5 bases each). Per the germline V gene, CDR1 is SGHTA and CDR2 is FQGNSA. The CDR3 loop spans 13 amino acids. This CDR3 reads CASSFDRSGELYF. The CDR3 DNA is TGTGCCAGCAGCTTCGACAGATCCGGGGAGCTGTACTTC.

V usage is TRBV5-4 and J usage is TRBJ2-3; TRBD1 might be the D (5 bases). Between the trimmed V and J ends, which lost 0 bases and 1 base, there was a span of 9 bases. CDR1 is SGHNT and CDR2 is YYREEE in the germline V gene (reference sequence). This CDR3 contains 15 residues. DNA of the CDR3: TGTGCCAGCAGCTTGGACGGACAACGCACAGATACGCAGTATTTT. Translating it yields CASSLDGQRTDTQYF.

Many counts were recorded for this clonotype. The chain is built from TRBV30 and TRBJ1-3; D uncertain. V was shortened by 2 bases and J by 0 bases, with 5 bases between the two germline ends. The germline V gene has CDR1 GTSNPN and CDR2 SVGIG (reference sequence). The CDR3 is 13 residues long. CDR3 DNA: TGTGCCTGGAGTCTGAACTCTGGAAACACCATATATTTT. It translates to CAWSLNSGNTIYF.

On this clonotype itself: The missing conserved phenylalanine or tryptophan at the end of this CDR3 makes a read error likely. Because the CDR3's place on the DNA is in doubt, the DNA is left out and the CDR3 is given as listed by TCRdb. The gene calls are TRBV6-4 and TRBJ2-6. Germline CDR1 is MRHNA and CDR2 is SNTAGT. The CDR3 has 8 amino acids, counting both end residues. The chain's CDR3 is CASGTGTS.

On this clonotype itself: Given a much more abundant clone one base away, this may be a read error. The chain carries TRBV28 and TRBJ2-7, with 7 bases that match TRBD2. J lost 0 bases, V lost 8 bases, and 10 bases had no gene match. Germline V gives CDR1 MDHEN, CDR2 SYDVKM. The CDR3 is 15 residues long. The CDR3 sequence is CASGLPAGSSYEQYF. In DNA form, the CDR3 reads TGTGCCAGCGGGCTCCCAGCGGGGAGCTCCTACGAGCAGTACTTC.

This clonotype was observed once. One junction end disagrees with the germline gene, perhaps due to a read error. This chain links TRBV9 with TRBJ2-3, with D uncertain. CDR3 length equals 12 residues. The germline gives CDR1 SGDLS, CDR2 YYNGEE. As DNA, the CDR3 is TGTGCCAGCAGCGCGAGCACGGATACGCAGTGTTTT. Translated: CASSASTDTQCF.

The chain has TRBV30 and TRBJ2-5, with D possibly matching TRBD2 (6 bases). The CDR3 consists of 14 residues. V lost 4 bases and J 6 bases, leaving 18 bases between the germline ends. Germline loops: CDR1 GTSNPN, CDR2 SVGIG (reference sequence). This CDR3 is CAWKALAGYKTQYF. The CDR3 coding sequence is TGTGCCTGGAAGGCACTAGCTGGGTACAAGACCCAGTACTTC.

The sample holds many counts of this clonotype. V and J are TRBV11-2 and TRBJ2-3, with 11 bases fitting TRBD1. Germline CDR1 and CDR2: SGHAT and FQNNGV. The CDR3 spans 15 residues. The V gene end was trimmed by 0 bases and the J gene end by 7 bases; junction bases not matched to a gene: 3. The CDR3 is CASSLEGQGVYTQYF. In nucleotides, the CDR3 is TGTGCCAGCAGCTTAGAGGGACAGGGGGTATATACGCAGTATTTT.

Many counts were recorded for this clonotype. This chain links TRBV28 with TRBJ1-2; 9 bases are shared with TRBD1. After removal of 5 bases from V and 7 bases from J, the junction contained 11 bases not matched to a gene. Germline V gene sequence: CDR1 MDHEN, CDR2 SYDVKM. The CDR3 has 15 residues. The CDR3 is CASSGGGQGSFGYTF. The CDR3 DNA sequence: TGTGCCAGCAGTGGGGGTGGACAGGGGTCCTTTGGCTACACCTTC.

This clonotype has at least ten counts. This chain links TRBV11-3 with TRBJ2-7; the D is unclear. In germline, CDR1 is SGHNT, CDR2 YENEEA. With 5 bases removed from V and 0 bases from J, the gap between germline ends came to 14 bases. The CDR3 contains 15 residues. CDR3 sequence: CASSAVGVNSYEQYF. In DNA form, the CDR3 reads TGTGCCAGCAGCGCAGTGGGCGTGAACTCCTACGAGCAGTACTTC.